This TCR beta chain is from a study of blood T cell dynamics during melanoma immunotherapy. Regarding this clone: The target antigen is unknown.

Study observations and caveats: Clones driving repertoire changes may be melanoma-specific or general immune activation.

Here immunoSEQ multiplex PCR was the method, and the copy in TCRdb shows in-frame clones only, minus some. Counted here are under 20,000 clones, around nine tenths occurring once; the ten biggest clones make up around 7%. Germline V gene sequence: CDR1 SGDLS, CDR2 YYNGEE. The CDR3 totals 15 residues. Deletions cut 3 bases from V and 3 bases from J, with 15 bases between. Time point in this sample: week 3, after first cycle of checkpoint inhibitor. Patients with prior systemic cancer treatment, concomitant immunosuppressants, or other active malignancies were excluded. Material: blood, obtained from a patient treated with checkpoint blockade. The chain employs TRBV9 and TRBJ1-1, with D possibly matching TRBD1 (5 bases). This TCR was sampled from a human donor with melanoma. The CDR3 DNA reads TGTGCCAGCAGCGGGGGCGGAGGAGGGGACACTGAAGCTTTCTTT. This translates into CASSGGGGGDTEAFF.